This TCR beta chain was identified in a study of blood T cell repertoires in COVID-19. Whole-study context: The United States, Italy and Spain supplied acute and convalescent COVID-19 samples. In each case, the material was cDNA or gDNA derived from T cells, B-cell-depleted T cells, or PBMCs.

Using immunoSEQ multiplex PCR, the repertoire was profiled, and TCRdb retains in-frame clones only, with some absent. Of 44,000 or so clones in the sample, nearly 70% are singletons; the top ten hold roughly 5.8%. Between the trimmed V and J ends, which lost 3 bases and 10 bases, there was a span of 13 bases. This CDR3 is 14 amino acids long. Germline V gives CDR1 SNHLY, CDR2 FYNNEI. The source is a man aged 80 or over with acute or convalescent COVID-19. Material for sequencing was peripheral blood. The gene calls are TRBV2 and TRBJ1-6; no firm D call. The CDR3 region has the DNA TGTGCCAGCAGTGATTTGGGGAGTCGATCACCCCTCCACTTT. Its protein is CASSDLGSRSPLHF.